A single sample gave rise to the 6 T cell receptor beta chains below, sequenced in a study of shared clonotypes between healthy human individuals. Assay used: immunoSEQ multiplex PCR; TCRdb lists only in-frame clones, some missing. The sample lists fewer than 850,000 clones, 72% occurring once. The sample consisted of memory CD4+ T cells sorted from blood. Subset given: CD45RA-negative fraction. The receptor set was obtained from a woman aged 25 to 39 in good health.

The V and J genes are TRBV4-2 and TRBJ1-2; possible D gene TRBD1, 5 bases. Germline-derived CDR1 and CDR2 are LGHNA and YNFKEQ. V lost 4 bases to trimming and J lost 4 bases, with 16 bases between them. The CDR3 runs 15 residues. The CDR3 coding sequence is TGTGCCAGCAGCCGAAAGGGGAAGGTGGTCTATGGCTACACCTTC. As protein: CASSRKGKVVYGYTF.

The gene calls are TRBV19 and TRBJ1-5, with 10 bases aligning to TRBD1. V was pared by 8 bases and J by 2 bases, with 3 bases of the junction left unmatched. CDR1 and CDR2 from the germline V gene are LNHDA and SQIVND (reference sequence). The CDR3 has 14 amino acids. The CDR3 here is CASDRGLGNQPQHF. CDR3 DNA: TGTGCCAGTGACAGGGGGCTGGGCAATCAGCCCCAGCATTTT.

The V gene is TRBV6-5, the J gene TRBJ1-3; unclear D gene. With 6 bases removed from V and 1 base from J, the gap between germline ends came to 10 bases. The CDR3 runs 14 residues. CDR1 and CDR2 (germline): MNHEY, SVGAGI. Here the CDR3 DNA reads TGTGCCAGCAGCACCACAGCTTCTGGAAACACCATATATTTT. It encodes CASSTTASGNTIYF.

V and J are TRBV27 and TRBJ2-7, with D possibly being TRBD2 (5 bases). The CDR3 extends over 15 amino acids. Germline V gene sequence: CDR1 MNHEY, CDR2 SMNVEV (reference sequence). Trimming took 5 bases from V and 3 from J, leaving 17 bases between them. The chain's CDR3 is CASSPKPEGGYEQYF. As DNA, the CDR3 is TGTGCCAGCAGTCCAAAACCCGAAGGAGGCTACGAGCAGTACTTC.

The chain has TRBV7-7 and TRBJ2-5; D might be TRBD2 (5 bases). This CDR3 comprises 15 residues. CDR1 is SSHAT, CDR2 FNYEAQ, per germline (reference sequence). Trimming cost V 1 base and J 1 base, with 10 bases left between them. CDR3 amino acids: CASSLDRGTQETQYF. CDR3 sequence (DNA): TGTGCCAGCAGCTTAGATCGGGGAACCCAAGAGACCCAGTACTTC.

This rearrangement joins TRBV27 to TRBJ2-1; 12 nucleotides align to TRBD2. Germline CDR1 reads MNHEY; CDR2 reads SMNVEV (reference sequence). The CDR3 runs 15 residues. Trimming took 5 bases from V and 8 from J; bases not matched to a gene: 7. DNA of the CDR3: TGTGCCAGCAGTCCAAGACTAGCGGGAGTATATGAGCAGTTCTTC. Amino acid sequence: CASSPRLAGVYEQFF.